The next 10 T cell receptor beta chains were all read from a single sample in a study of early T cells in non-severe SARS-CoV-2 infection. TCRdb passed the 5' RACE reads through MiXCR, listing each CDR3 protein once. The profile shows about 80,000 distinct CDR3 sequences, approximately 10% of them singletons. The sequenced sample consisted of whole blood. The receptors come from an adult who was a healthcare worker with PCR-confirmed SARS-CoV-2 infection or an uninfected control (not recorded which).

The chain is built from TRBV5-4 and TRBJ2-7; TRBD2 aligns across 13 bases. In germline, CDR1 is SGHNT, CDR2 YYREEE (reference sequence). The CDR3 has 17 amino acids. V shed 3 bases, J shed 4 bases, and the junction held 10 bases outside the gene matches. CDR3 in DNA: TGTGCCAGCAGCTGGGGACTAGCGGGGACCGAGAATTACGAGCAGTACTTC. Amino acids: CASSWGLAGTENYEQYF.

This clonotype was observed at least ten times. V usage is TRBV20-1 and J usage is TRBJ2-3; possibly TRBD2 for D (6 bases). Germline V lookup: CDR1 DFQATT, CDR2 SNEGSKA (reference sequence). The CDR3 contains 15 residues. Trimming stripped 0 bases from V and 2 bases from J, with 12 bases between. The CDR3 loop is CSARDRGAHTDTQYF. As DNA, the CDR3 is TGCAGTGCTAGAGATCGCGGGGCCCACACAGATACGCAGTATTTT.

This clonotype was counted only a few times. V usage is TRBV9 and J usage is TRBJ2-3; D uncertain. The V end was cut by 3 bases, the J end by 6 bases, with 11 bases between. The CDR3 totals 13 residues. Germline CDR1 and CDR2: SGDLS and YYNGEE. CDR3 DNA sequence: TGTGCCAGCAGCGAGTCGGGTTTGGATACGCAGTATTTT. Its translation is CASSESGLDTQYF.

This clonotype was recorded at least ten times. CDR3 coding DNA: TGTGCCAGCAGCCCTGGGACAGTTTCTAGGGGTAAAAACATTCAGTACTTC. Protein product: CASSPGTVSRGKNIQYF. V is TRBV7-2 and J is TRBJ2-4, with 7 bases matching TRBD1. The CDR3 extends over 17 amino acids. CDR1 and CDR2 from the germline V gene are SGHTA and FQGNSA. The J segment lost 4 bases and the V segment lost 5 bases, leaving 14 bases of the junction unmatched.

At least ten counts were recorded for this clonotype. The CDR3 spells CSAKRGGDTQYF. The CDR3 region has the DNA TGCAGTGCAAAAAGGGGAGGGGATACGCAGTATTTT. This chain links TRBV20-1 with TRBJ2-3; 7 bases are a match to TRBD2. This CDR3 contains 12 residues. The V gene's germline CDR1 is DFQATT and CDR2 SNEGSKA (reference sequence). V shed 6 bases, J shed 6 bases, and the junction held 6 bases outside the gene matches.

The chain carries TRBV4-1 and TRBJ2-7; TRBD2 might be the D (5 bases). Germline CDR1 MGHRA, CDR2 YSYEKL. This CDR3 is built from 15 residues. V was clipped by 1 base and J by 2 bases, with 12 bases between them. DNA for the CDR3: TGCGCCAGCAGCCAAGGAGGGAACCATCCCTACGAGCAGTACTTC. Amino acid sequence: CASSQGGNHPYEQYF.

This clonotype was seen only a few times. V gene TRBV20-1 combines with J gene TRBJ2-5; D is perhaps TRBD1 (6 bases). The V gene's germline CDR1 is DFQATT and CDR2 SNEGSKA (reference sequence). The CDR3 extends over 15 amino acids. The V end lost 0 bases, the J end lost 3 bases, and 14 bases lay between the germline ends. CDR3 sequence reads: CSAREGARFKETQYF. CDR3 in DNA: TGCAGTGCTAGAGAGGGGGCCCGTTTCAAAGAGACCCAGTACTTC.

This chain uses TRBV20-1 with TRBJ1-2, with D tentatively TRBD1 (6 bases). Trimming stripped 2 bases from V and 2 bases from J, with 9 bases between. From germline, CDR1 is DFQATT and CDR2 SNEGSKA (reference sequence). The length of the CDR3 is 13 residues. The CDR3 region is CSARTGWNYGYTF. In nucleotides, the CDR3 is TGCAGTGCTAGAACAGGGTGGAACTATGGCTACACCTTC.

V is TRBV6-6 and J is TRBJ1-5, with no clear D. CDR3 length: 12 residues. Germline lookup yields CDR1 MNHNY and CDR2 SVGAGI (reference sequence). The V end lost 6 bases, the J end lost 12 bases, and 15 bases lay between the germline ends. The CDR3 DNA reads TGTGCCAGCAGCCACCTAGGTGGCCTCCAGCATTTT. This translates into CASSHLGGLQHF.

There are a few counts of this clonotype. The chain combines TRBV7-2 with TRBJ2-7, with D possibly being TRBD1 (8 bases). The V gene lost 5 bases and the J gene lost 0 bases, with 20 bases spanning the gap. This CDR3 region has 17 residues. CDR1 and CDR2 from the germline V gene are SGHTA and FQGNSA. DNA of the CDR3: TGTGCCAGCAGCCCGGGGGGCAGGGGGCATTCCTCCTACGAGCAGTACTTC. Residues: CASSPGGRGHSSYEQYF.